This T cell receptor beta chain was sequenced for a study of technical replicates of blood from a handful of donors. The CDR3 has 14 residues. Per germline, CDR1 MDHEN and CDR2 SYDVKM. Trimming took off 2 bases at V and 0 bases at J, with 8 bases between the two ends. Only in-frame clones appear in the TCRdb table, and some are missing; sequencing was by immunoSEQ multiplex PCR. Seen here are around 68,000 clones, nearly 98% observed once, and the top ten hold about 0.28%. The sequence came from a human donor in good health. The sequenced sample consisted of T cells isolated from PBMCs. The chain uses TRBV28 and TRBJ2-7; a possible D gene is TRBD1 (5 bases). The CDR3 bases are TGTGCCAGCAGTTTACAGGGTGGCTCCTACGAGCAGTACTTC. It is translated as CASSLQGGSYEQYF.